The rows below give T cell receptor beta chains drawn from one sample of a study of blood T cell repertoires in COVID-19. Assay: immunoSEQ multiplex PCR; the TCRdb copy retains only in-frame clones and omits some. The repertoire holds roughly 70,000 clones, with 86% as singletons. Sequences were obtained from peripheral blood. The receptors here all came from a man older than 75 with COVID-19, enrolled during active disease. The CDR3 runs from the conserved cysteine through the conserved F or W. D genes are given only for firm matches. Part of the rows lack a size; the others show once, few, many or a class for expanded clones.

cdr3_length	v_call	j_call	d_call	clone_size	cdr3_aa	cdr3_nt
14	TRBV5-1	TRBJ1-2	TRBD1	-	CASSLKGADYGYTF	TGCGCCAGCAGCTTGAAGGGGGCGGACTATGGCTACACCTTC
15	TRBV5-1	TRBJ2-7	-	-	CASSLEGLTAYEQYF	TGCGCCAGCAGCTTGGAGGGACTTACCGCCTACGAGCAGTACTTC
15	TRBV6-6	TRBJ2-7	TRBD1	once	CASSYDGTGLFEQYF	TGTGCCAGCAGTTACGACGGGACAGGGCTTTTCGAGCAGTACTTC
15	TRBV7-3	TRBJ2-1	-	-	CASSSKRTAYNEQFF	TGTGCCAGCAGCTCGAAAAGGACAGCATACAATGAGCAGTTCTTC
14	TRBV2	TRBJ1-1	-	-	CASRIKDMNTEAFF	TGTGCCAGCAGAATCAAGGACATGAACACTGAAGCTTTCTTT
15	TRBV2	TRBJ1-1	TRBD1	-	CASRPLAGTDTEAFF	TGTGCCAGCAGACCCCTCGCGGGGACAGACACTGAAGCTTTCTTT
12	TRBV29-1	TRBJ1-2	-	few	CSGGSGNYGYTF	TGCAGCGGCGGTTCGGGGAACTATGGCTACACCTTC
14	TRBV6-5	TRBJ2-5	-	-	CASSFYRGGETQYF	TGTGCCAGCAGTTTCTACAGGGGGGGAGAGACCCAGTACTTC
15	TRBV5-1	TRBJ2-7	-	-	CASSSGQLSPYEQYF	TGCGCCAGCAGCTCAGGACAGCTATCACCCTACGAGCAGTACTTC
14	TRBV14	TRBJ1-1	-	-	CASSHWDTNTEAFF	TGTGCCAGCAGCCACTGGGACACCAACACTGAAGCTTTCTTT
17	TRBV7-2	TRBJ2-5	TRBD2	-	CASSIGTSGGVMETQYF	TGTGCCAGCAGCATTGGGACTAGCGGGGGGGTAATGGAGACCCAGTACTTC